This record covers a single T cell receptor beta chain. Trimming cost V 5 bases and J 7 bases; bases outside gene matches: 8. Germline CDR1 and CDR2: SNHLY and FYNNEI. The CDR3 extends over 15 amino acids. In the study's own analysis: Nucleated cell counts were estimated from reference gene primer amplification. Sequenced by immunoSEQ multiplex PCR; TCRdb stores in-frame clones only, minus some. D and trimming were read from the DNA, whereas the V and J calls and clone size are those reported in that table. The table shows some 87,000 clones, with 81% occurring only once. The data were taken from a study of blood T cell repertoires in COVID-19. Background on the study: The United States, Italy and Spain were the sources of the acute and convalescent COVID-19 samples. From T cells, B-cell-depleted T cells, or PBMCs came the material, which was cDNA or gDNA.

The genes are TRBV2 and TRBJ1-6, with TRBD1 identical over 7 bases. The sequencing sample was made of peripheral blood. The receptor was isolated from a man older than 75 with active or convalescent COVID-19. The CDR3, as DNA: TGTGCCAGCAGTTGGGCCGGGACAGAGAATTCACCCCTCCACTTT. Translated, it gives CASSWAGTENSPLHF.